The 22 T cell receptor beta chains listed next were all sequenced from one sample in a study of cytomegalovirus exposure and HLA in healthy donors. Assay: immunoSEQ multiplex PCR; the TCRdb copy retains only in-frame clones and omits some. The profile covers about 340,000 clones, with roughly 85% appearing a single time and 0.65% to 0.85% taken by the ten largest. The sequenced sample consisted of PBMCs. The receptors come from a woman aged 18 to 35 in good health and CMV-seronegative.

The V gene is TRBV6-1, the J gene TRBJ1-1; maybe TRBD1 (6 bases). V lost 4 bases to trimming and J lost 4 bases, with 16 bases between them. Germline V gene data show CDR1 as MNHNS and CDR2 as SASEGT. This CDR3 comprises 15 residues. CDR3 DNA sequence: TGTGCCAGCAGTGTCGCGGCAGGGGCAGGCACTGAAGCTTTCTTT. Translating gives CASSVAAGAGTEAFF.

The chain links TRBV2 to TRBJ2-3, with D perhaps matching TRBD1 (5 bases). The CDR3 is 13 residues long. The germline gives CDR1 SNHLY, CDR2 FYNNEI. V dropped 4 bases and J dropped 4 bases, with 9 bases sitting between them. The chain's CDR3 is CASSGGAADTQYF. The CDR3 DNA sequence: TGTGCCAGCAGTGGGGGCGCCGCAGATACGCAGTATTTT.

Note on this clone: The sample holds other DNA sequences that translate to the same CDR3. The chain uses TRBV7-2 and TRBJ1-2; 7 nucleotides match TRBD1. The J segment lost 4 bases and the V segment lost 0 bases, leaving 2 bases of the junction unmatched. Per germline, CDR1 SGHTA and CDR2 FQGNSA. The CDR3 is 14 residues long. The CDR3 nucleotides are TGTGCCAGCAGCTTAGCGAGGGACAGCTATGGCTACACCTTC. Translating gives CASSLARDSYGYTF.

The CDR3: CSASGVETQYF. The CDR3 bases are TGCAGTGCCAGCGGCGTAGAGACCCAGTACTTC. The V and J genes are TRBV20-1 and TRBJ2-5, with D possibly TRBD2 on 5 matching bases. Trimming took 6 bases from V and 4 from J, leaving 9 bases between them. Germline CDR1 and CDR2: DFQATT and SNEGSKA (reference sequence). CDR3 length: 11 residues.

The rearrangement links TRBV28 to TRBJ2-7; 7 nucleotides line up with TRBD2. Germline V CDR1 and CDR2: MDHEN, SYDVKM. This CDR3 region has 15 residues. V lost 7 bases to trimming and J lost 2 bases; unmatched junction nucleotides: 11. The CDR3: CASNLPTSAAYEQYF. The CDR3 bases are TGTGCCAGCAACCTTCCCACTAGCGCCGCCTACGAGCAGTACTTC.

V gene TRBV6-6 combines with J gene TRBJ2-7; 8 nucleotides agree with TRBD2. V was pared by 8 bases and J by 3 bases, with 12 bases of the junction left unmatched. There are 15 residues in the CDR3. Per germline, CDR1 MNHNY and CDR2 SVGAGI (reference sequence). The CDR3 spells CASGEGAGALYEQYF. CDR3 coding DNA: TGTGCCAGCGGGGAAGGAGCGGGAGCCCTCTACGAGCAGTACTTC.

This clone was counted once. This chain connects TRBV15 to TRBJ2-1; TRBD2 aligns across 12 bases. The V and J ends lost 2 bases and 11 bases, in that order; junction bases with no gene match: 19. The germline V gene has CDR1 LNHNV and CDR2 YYDKDF (reference sequence). The CDR3 covers 19 residues. The CDR3 region is CATSRLLPGLAGVDAKQFF. The CDR3 nucleotides read TGTGCCACCAGCAGACTTCTCCCGGGACTAGCGGGTGTTGACGCGAAGCAGTTCTTC.

The V call is TRBV4-1, the J call TRBJ2-7, with 9 nucleotides matching TRBD1. Trimming took 3 bases from V and 4 from J; bases not matched to a gene: 16. The CDR3 is made up of 18 amino acids. CDR1 is MGHRA, CDR2 YSYEKL, per germline. CDR3 residues: CASSHEYSGQGSSYEQYF. CDR3 DNA: TGCGCCAGCAGCCACGAATACTCCGGACAGGGGAGTTCGTACGAGCAGTACTTC.

The rearrangement joins TRBV4-1 to TRBJ2-7; a possible D gene is TRBD1 (6 bases). Trimming left V 1 base short and J 4 bases short, with 20 bases between. The CDR3 has 17 amino acids. CDR1 MGHRA and CDR2 YSYEKL come from the germline V gene. The CDR3 protein is CASSQGGRGERVYEQYF. CDR3 nucleotides: TGCGCCAGCAGCCAAGGGGGGCGTGGGGAAAGGGTATACGAGCAGTACTTC.

This chain connects TRBV5-1 to TRBJ1-1, with D perhaps TRBD1 (6 bases). In germline, CDR1 is SGHRS, CDR2 YFSETQ. The CDR3 runs 12 residues. V lost 5 bases, J lost 1 base, and 6 bases lay in between. The CDR3 loop is CASRTGNTEAFF. The CDR3, as DNA: TGCGCCAGCAGGACAGGGAACACTGAAGCTTTCTTT.

This clone was detected once. The genes are TRBV5-4 and TRBJ2-2; D not resolved. The V and J ends lost 6 bases and 1 base respectively, with 4 bases between them. This CDR3 has 12 residues. Looked up from germline, CDR1 is SGHNT and CDR2 is YYREEE (reference sequence). The CDR3 spells CASTRNTGELFF. The DNA of the CDR3 is TGTGCCAGCACCCGGAACACCGGGGAGCTGTTTTTT.

V usage is TRBV19 and J usage is TRBJ2-7; 7 bases match TRBD2. The J segment lost 1 base and the V segment lost 3 bases, leaving 3 bases of the junction unmatched. The CDR3 loop spans 14 amino acids. The germline CDR1 and CDR2 sequences are LNHDA and SQIVND (reference sequence). CDR3 loop: CASSIRTSSYEQYF. As DNA, the CDR3 is TGTGCCAGTAGTATTAGGACTAGTTCCTACGAGCAGTACTTC.

The chain carries TRBV30 and TRBJ1-1; 9 positions agree with TRBD1. CDR1 and CDR2 (germline): GTSNPN, SVGIG (reference sequence). This CDR3 is built from 15 residues. After removal of 0 bases from V and 4 bases from J, the junction contained 6 bases not matched to a gene. This CDR3 reads CAWSVLGTGTTEAFF. CDR3 DNA sequence: TGTGCCTGGAGTGTACTTGGGACAGGGACCACTGAAGCTTTCTTT.

The chain is built from TRBV4-1 and TRBJ1-1; the D gene is possibly TRBD1 (5 bases). CDR1 is MGHRA, CDR2 YSYEKL, per germline. V lost 4 bases to trimming and J lost 4 bases, with 19 bases between them. The CDR3 spans 16 residues. CDR3 sequence (DNA): TGCGCCAGCAGCCCTCCCCTTCCAGACAGCTTCACTGAAGCTTTCTTT. Translation: CASSPPLPDSFTEAFF.

The chain uses TRBV4-1 and TRBJ2-7, with TRBD2 matching over 8 bases. V lost 1 base, J lost 3 bases, and 5 bases stayed unmatched. Germline V gene lookup returns CDR1 MGHRA and CDR2 YSYEKL. This CDR3 is 15 amino acids long. The chain's CDR3 is CASSQAQRELYEQYF. The CDR3 DNA follows: TGCGCCAGCAGCCAAGCCCAGCGGGAGCTCTACGAGCAGTACTTC.

This clone has more than one count but fewer than ten. V is TRBV18 and J is TRBJ2-5; 12 bases are a match to TRBD1. V lost 2 bases and J lost 7; bases outside the gene matches: 8. Germline V CDR1 and CDR2: KGHSH, LQKENI. The CDR3 covers 16 residues. The CDR3 spells CASSPAGTGGEVTQYF. CDR3 coding DNA: TGTGCCAGCTCACCAGCAGGGACAGGGGGCGAGGTGACCCAGTACTTC.

This chain uses TRBV7-9 with TRBJ1-1; D unclear. The CDR3 covers 12 residues. Per the germline V gene, CDR1 is SEHNR and CDR2 is FQNEAQ (reference sequence). With 1 base removed from V and 10 bases from J, the gap between germline ends came to 10 bases. For the CDR3, the DNA is TGTGCCAGCAGCTTAGTGCCACAGTCAGCTTTCTTT. Translation gives CASSLVPQSAFF.

The chain employs TRBV11-3 and TRBJ1-1; 9 nucleotides agree with TRBD1. The J segment lost 5 bases and the V segment lost 3 bases, leaving 7 bases of the junction unmatched. The CDR3 sequence is 15 residues long. Germline lookup yields CDR1 SGHNT and CDR2 YENEEA. The DNA for the CDR3 is TGTGCCAGCAGCTTCCCCGGGACAGGGAAAACTGAAGCTTTCTTT. Its protein is CASSFPGTGKTEAFF.

V is TRBV15 and J is TRBJ1-5, with no clear D. Looked up from germline, CDR1 is LNHNV and CDR2 is YYDKDF (reference sequence). CDR3 length: 12 amino acids. Trimming left V 5 bases short and J 5 bases short, with 7 bases between. In nucleotides, the CDR3 is TGTGCCACCAGCCCCCGGGATCAGCCCCAGCATTTT. Amino acid sequence: CATSPRDQPQHF.

The V call is TRBV6-6, the J call TRBJ2-7; TRBD2 might be the D (5 bases). Trimming pared 4 bases from V and 1 base from J, leaving 14 bases between. Germline V gene lookup returns CDR1 MNHNY and CDR2 SVGAGI (reference sequence). The CDR3 contains 15 residues. For the CDR3, the DNA is TGTGCCAGCAGTTCCCCTACGGACTTTTCCTACGAGCAGTACTTC. It translates to CASSSPTDFSYEQYF.

CDR3 amino acids: CAPTEGLLPTEAFF. CDR3 in DNA: TGTGCCCCCACCGAGGGACTCCTGCCCACTGAAGCTTTCTTT. This sequence joins TRBV6-4 and TRBJ1-1; D possibly corresponds to TRBD1 (5 bases). The CDR3 has 14 residues. The germline CDR1 and CDR2 sequences are MRHNA and SNTAGT. Deletions cut 11 bases from V and 4 bases from J, with 20 bases between.

Notes on this clone: The identical CDR3 is also encoded by other nucleotide sequences in the sample. The chain recombines TRBV4-3 with TRBJ1-2, with D hard to call. Germline V lookup: CDR1 LGHNA, CDR2 YSLEER. V gave up 0 bases and J gave up 4 bases, with 6 bases separating them. This CDR3 comprises 13 residues. The CDR3 DNA follows: TGCGCCAGCAGCCAAGATCGCAGCTATGGCTACACCTTC. Residues: CASSQDRSYGYTF.